This T cell receptor beta chain was documented in a study of shared clonotypes between healthy human individuals (dated by TCRdb to 2020 to 2022). Describing the broader study: Two women and a few men aged 18 to 49 years were included in the cohort. To increase sequencing depth and limit assay-specific biases, TCR repertoire library preparation and sequencing were carried out by different laboratories using diverse techniques. Each donor's leukapheresis produced roughly between roughly 0.94 and 9.5 billion PBMCs. To estimate repertoire size and how much clonotype sharing occurs between individuals, the study deeply sequenced the blood TCR repertoires of about five healthy adults. Per donor, three plates each were used for CD4 naive and CD4 memory, two for CD8 naive, and one for CD8 memory.

Counted from cysteine to phenylalanine, this CDR3 has 15 amino acids. This entry keeps only the CDR3 DNA: 45 bases, framed from base 1. Based on the germline V gene (reference sequence), the CDR1 and CDR2 sequences are LNHNV and YYDKDF. Relative to germline, V is missing 1 base and J is missing 9 bases, with 9 bases of the junction outside any gene match. Using the deep immunoSEQ assay, TCR CDR3 regions were amplified from genomic DNA by multiplex PCR. Extracted genomic DNA from each cell subset was spread evenly across all wells of several immunoSEQ 96-well plates, with each plate serving as a replicate. For sorted subsets, 200 to 250 ng of genomic DNA, equivalent to around 31,000 T cell genomes, went into each replicate PCR. Purified libraries were measured with a Qubit 3.0 fluorometer, size-checked on a Bioanalyzer 2100, and measured again with the KAPA Library Quantification kit. Every immunoSEQ 96-well plate was sequenced on a separate single-read 150-cycle Illumina NextSeq 550 flow cell. For the original study's pipeline: Because only junctional sequences without quality scores were contained in the immunoSEQ output, filtering matching that applied to full-length reads could not be performed. To assign V/J genes and CDR3, sequences were annotated against IMGT germline references using PyIR, a Python wrapper for IgBLAST v1.9. Reads were removed for weak V/J assignments (E-value above 1e-6), missing CDR3, stop codons, out-of-frame junctions, or ambiguous translated residues. V3J clonotypes were defined as sequences sharing the same inferred V gene, J gene, and CDR3 amino acid sequence. To compute the percentage overlap between repertoires, the number of shared unique clonotypes was divided by the size of the smaller repertoire. Three approaches were used to assess repertoire richness: RTK rarefaction, the Chao1 estimator, and Recon v2.1 estimates of unobserved clonotypes. OLGA was used to compute generation probabilities for all TCRbeta clonotypes that the gDNA method yielded from a handful of donors. TCRdb's version of the immuneACCESS table is confined to in-frame rearrangements and falls short of the full clone set. An unresolved V gene accounts for under half of the shortfall where checked; the remainder is of unknown origin. The V and J calls and the clone size are those of that table, but D and trimming were determined from the DNA. In this sample the table shows some 1,600,000 clones, 95% to 99% of which occur a single time. About 0.45% of the sample is in the top ten clones.

With regard to this clone: Its antigen remains unidentified. No base quality information exists; no much larger clone differs at one position.

Study-wide conclusions, independent of this receptor: Sharing across four donors was observed for 5% to 6.5% of naive CD4, 3% to 3.5% of naive CD8, roughly 2.3% of memory CD4, and about 0.38% of memory CD8 clonotypes. Even with the large sequencing depth, rarefaction of the sorted-subset datasets indicated that sequencing was incomplete. Compared with non-shared clonotypes, the clonotypes found in all four sorted-subset donors had higher generation probabilities. Pairwise subsampling indicated that sequencing depth was expected to affect the degree of clonotype sharing among donors. Only blood was sampled, and tissue TCR repertoires likely differ from those in blood. Because the study included a small number of donors, the genetic and exposure-history diversity represented was limited. Naive subsets generally had larger estimated clonotype richness than memory subsets.

The donors were healthy, HIV-negative adults who had no recently reported acute infections or vaccinations. Every donor was a Caucasian adult living in Nashville, Tennessee, USA. Magnetic negative selection was used to enrich CD4+ T cells, after which naive cells were positively selected on CD45RA and the negative fraction became the memory subset. Blood was obtained by leukapheresis, after which PBMCs were separated by Ficoll-Histopaque density gradient centrifugation and cryopreserved in liquid nitrogen vapor phase. Analytical flow cytometry was used to check the purity and quantity of every magnetically sorted T cell population. From each sorted fraction, genomic DNA was isolated and quantified by UV absorbance on a Nanodrop 2000c.

Sequenced input: naive CD4+ T cells sorted from blood. This specimen's cell subset or site label, interpreted: CD45RA+ positively selected. Recombination connected TRBV15 to TRBJ2-1; TRBD2 agrees with 7 junctional bases. This clonotype originated in a man aged 25-40 years in good health. The CDR3 is CATSRVGGGQSEQFF. The nucleotide sequence reads TGTGCCACCAGCAGAGTCGGGGGAGGGCAATCTGAGCAGTTCTTC.